This record covers a single T cell receptor beta chain. As yet, its antigen is unknown. The sample belongs to a study of cytomegalovirus exposure and HLA in healthy donors. Study as a whole: An earlier analysis found 117 million unique TCR beta sequences from roughly 170 million T cells. Points from the study as a whole: Later on, a genetic analysis was performed. It linked a missense variant in DCLRE1C with V- and J-gene trimming of TCR beta. The likely origin of a cluster of highly shared sequence variants was a sequencing artifact.

60 Vbeta and 13 Jbeta primers were used in PCR. Sequencing was performed with immunoSEQ multiplex PCR; in TCRdb, only in-frame clones are kept and a portion is missing. The table includes around 120,000 clones, 70% to 85% detected once. CDR3 length equals 15 residues. The germline CDR1 and CDR2 sequences are SGHVS and FNYEAQ. The J segment lost 2 bases and the V segment lost 2 bases, leaving 5 bases of the junction unmatched. The chain employs TRBV7-6 and TRBJ2-7, with 8 positions matching TRBD2. The sequencing input was PBMCs. This TCR came from a woman between 35 and 50 years old in good health and CMV-seronegative. CDR3 amino acids: CASSLLGSGAYEQYF. In DNA form, the CDR3 reads TGTGCCAGCAGCTTATTGGGTAGCGGGGCCTACGAGCAGTACTTC.